This paragraph reports one TCR beta chain. Its specific antigen is unknown. No qualities accompany the bases; no much larger clone lies one base away. The library was obtained by RT-PCR. Sequenced using a NextSeq 550. The raw public data were reprocessed by TCRdb itself: fastp quality trimming at Q25, MiXCR clonotype calling, in-frame beta chains only. Duplicate CDR3 protein sequences are folded into a single record with the most common DNA and genes. The sample data list roughly 960,000 distinct CDR3 sequences, and around 17% of these were observed just once. The top ten constitute around 6% of the sample. V lost 0 bases and J lost 10 bases; the stretch between them is 12 bases long. Per the germline V gene, SGHTA is the CDR1 and FQGNSA is the CDR2. From the cysteine through the phenylalanine, the CDR3 covers 14 amino acids. CDR3 DNA is the only sequence kept; it has 42 bases, read in frame from the first base.

These data belong to a study of patients and donors after allogeneic stem cell transplantation (TCRdb year 2020). The receptor was derived from a human donor who was either an allogeneic HSCT recipient or a stem cell or donor lymphocyte infusion donor (not recorded which). It is not recorded whose cells these are; they may come from a transplant donor. Sequences were obtained from blood, either unsorted or a sorted T cell fraction (not recorded which). In this chain, TRBV7-2 is recombined with TRBJ2-2; tentative D gene TRBD1, with 6 bases matching. The bases read TGTGCCAGCAGCTTAGCGAAGCAGGGGAAGGAGCTGTTTTTT. It specifies CASSLAKQGKELFF.